The clone carrying this T cell receptor beta chain was seen many times. This sample was included in a study of T cells in Graves' hyperthyroidism and ophthalmopathy. After removal of 7 bases from V and 6 bases from J, the junction contained 8 bases not matched to a gene. The CDR3 runs 13 residues. Authors of the study amplified TCR beta CDR3 regions from RNA transcripts. With the HTBI primer set, the TCR CDR3 went through a first round of RT-PCR. Each CDR3 protein gets one entry after TCRdb re-called the multiplex PCR reads with MiXCR. The sample has approximately 600,000 distinct CDR3 sequences, roughly 13% seen once; the top ten hold roughly 5.5%.

The clonotype originates from a young woman with Graves' hyperthyroidism that later progressed to Graves' ophthalmopathy. Sequencing was carried out using blood. The chain joins TRBV12-3 or TRBV12-4 to TRBJ2-7, with TRBD2 matching 8 bases. CDR3 in amino acids: CASTSGGAGEQYF. CDR3 in DNA: TGTGCCAGCACCTCGGGGGGGGCGGGCGAGCAGTACTTC.